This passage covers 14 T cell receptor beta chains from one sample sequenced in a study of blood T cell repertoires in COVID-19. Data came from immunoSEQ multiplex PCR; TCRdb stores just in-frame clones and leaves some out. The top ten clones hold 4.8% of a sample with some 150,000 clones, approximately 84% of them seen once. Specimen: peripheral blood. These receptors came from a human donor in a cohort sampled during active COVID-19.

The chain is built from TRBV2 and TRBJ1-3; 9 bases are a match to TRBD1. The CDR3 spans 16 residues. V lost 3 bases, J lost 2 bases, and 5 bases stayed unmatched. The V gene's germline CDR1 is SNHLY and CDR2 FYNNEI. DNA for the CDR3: TGTGCCAGCAGTGATCTCGGGACAGGGACTGGAAACACCATATATTTT. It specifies CASSDLGTGTGNTIYF. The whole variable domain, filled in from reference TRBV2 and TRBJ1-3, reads EPEVTQTPSHQVTQMGQEVILRCVPISNHLYFYWYRQILGQKVEFLVSFYNNEISEKSEIFDDQFSVERPDGSNFTLKIRSTKLEDSAMYFCASSDLGTGTGNTIYFGEGSWLTVV.

CDR3 region: CASSREARETQYF. Here the CDR3 DNA reads TGTGCCAGCAGCCGTGAGGCGCGGGAGACCCAGTACTTC. The V call is TRBV6-2 or TRBV6-3, the J call TRBJ2-5; no firm D call. Trimming took off 6 bases at V and 5 bases at J, with 13 bases between the two ends. The germline V gene encodes CDR1 MNHEY and CDR2 SVGEGT. This CDR3 comprises 13 residues.

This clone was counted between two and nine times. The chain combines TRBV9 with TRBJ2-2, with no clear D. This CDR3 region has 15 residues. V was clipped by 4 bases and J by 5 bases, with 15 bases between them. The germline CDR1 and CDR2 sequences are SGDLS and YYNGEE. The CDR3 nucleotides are TGTGCCAGCAGCCCTCGTGCGGCCCAGACCGGGGAGCTGTTTTTT. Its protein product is CASSPRAAQTGELFF.

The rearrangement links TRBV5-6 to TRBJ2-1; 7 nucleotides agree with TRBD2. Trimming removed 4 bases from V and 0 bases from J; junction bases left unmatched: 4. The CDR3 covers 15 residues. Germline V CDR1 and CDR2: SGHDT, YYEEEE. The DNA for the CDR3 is TGTGCCAGCAGCGCAGCGGGGTACTCCTACAATGAGCAGTTCTTC. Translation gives CASSAAGYSYNEQFF.

CDR3: CASSQDDSGNGETQYF. The CDR3 nucleotides are TGCGCCAGCAGCCAAGATGATTCGGGGAATGGAGAGACCCAGTACTTC. This chain uses TRBV4-1 with TRBJ2-5; the D gene is possibly TRBD2 (5 bases). CDR3 length equals 16 residues. The V and J ends lost 0 bases and 4 bases respectively, with 15 bases between them. Looked up from germline, CDR1 is MGHRA and CDR2 is YSYEKL.

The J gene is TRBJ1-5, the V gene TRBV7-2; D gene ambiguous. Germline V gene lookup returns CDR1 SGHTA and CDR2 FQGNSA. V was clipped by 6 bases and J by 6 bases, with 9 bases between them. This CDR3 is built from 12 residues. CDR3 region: CASSLGSQPQHF. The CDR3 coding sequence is TGTGCCAGCAGTCTAGGGAGTCAGCCCCAGCATTTT.

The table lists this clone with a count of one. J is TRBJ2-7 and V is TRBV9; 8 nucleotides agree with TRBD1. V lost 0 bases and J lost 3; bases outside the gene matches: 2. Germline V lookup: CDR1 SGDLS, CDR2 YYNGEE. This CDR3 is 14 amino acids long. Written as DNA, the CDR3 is TGTGCCAGCAGCGTAGCCGGGACAGGCTACGAGCAGTACTTC. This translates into CASSVAGTGYEQYF.

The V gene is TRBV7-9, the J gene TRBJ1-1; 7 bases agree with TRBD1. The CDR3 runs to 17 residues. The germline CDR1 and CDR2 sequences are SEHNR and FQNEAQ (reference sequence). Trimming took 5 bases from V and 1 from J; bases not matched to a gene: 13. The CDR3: CASSQPTGVGPNTEAFF. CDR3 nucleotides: TGTGCCAGCAGCCAACCTACAGGGGTAGGGCCGAACACTGAAGCTTTCTTT.

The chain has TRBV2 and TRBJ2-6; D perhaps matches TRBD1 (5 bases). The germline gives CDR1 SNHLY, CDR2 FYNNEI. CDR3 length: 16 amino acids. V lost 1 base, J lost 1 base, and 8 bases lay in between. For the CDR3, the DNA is TGTGCCAGCAGTGAAGTATCAGGGTCTGGGGCCAACGTCCTGACTTTC. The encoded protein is CASSEVSGSGANVLTF.

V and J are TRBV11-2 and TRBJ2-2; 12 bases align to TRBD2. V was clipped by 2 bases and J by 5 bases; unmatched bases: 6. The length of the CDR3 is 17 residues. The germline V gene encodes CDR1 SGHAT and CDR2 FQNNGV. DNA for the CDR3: TGTGCCAGCAGCTTACGTCTAGCGGGGGGGATTACCGGGGAGCTGTTTTTT. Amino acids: CASSLRLAGGITGELFF.

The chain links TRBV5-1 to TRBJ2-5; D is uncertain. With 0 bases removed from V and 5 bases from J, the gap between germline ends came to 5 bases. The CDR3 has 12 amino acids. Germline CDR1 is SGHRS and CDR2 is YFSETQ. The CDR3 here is CASSLGRETQYF. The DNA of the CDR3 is TGCGCCAGCAGCTTGGGTCGGGAGACCCAGTACTTC.

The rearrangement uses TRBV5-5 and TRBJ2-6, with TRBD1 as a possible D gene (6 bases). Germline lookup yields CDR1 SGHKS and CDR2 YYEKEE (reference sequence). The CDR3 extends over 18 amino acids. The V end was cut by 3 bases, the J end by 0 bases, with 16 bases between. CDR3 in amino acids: CASSSRTVPSSGANVLTF. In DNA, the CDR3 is TGTGCCAGCAGCTCTAGGACAGTACCGAGCTCTGGGGCCAACGTCCTGACTTTC.

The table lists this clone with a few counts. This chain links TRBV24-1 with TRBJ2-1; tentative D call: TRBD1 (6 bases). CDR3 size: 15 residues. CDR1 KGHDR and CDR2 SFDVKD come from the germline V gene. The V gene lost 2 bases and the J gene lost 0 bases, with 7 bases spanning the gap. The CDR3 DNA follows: TGTGCCACCAGTGATTCGGGACACTCCTACAATGAGCAGTTCTTC. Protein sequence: CATSDSGHSYNEQFF.

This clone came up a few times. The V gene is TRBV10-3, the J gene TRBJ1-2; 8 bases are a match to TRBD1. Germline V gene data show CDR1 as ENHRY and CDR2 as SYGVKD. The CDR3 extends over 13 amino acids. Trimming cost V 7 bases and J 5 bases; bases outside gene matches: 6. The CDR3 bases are TGTGCCATCATGGCGACAGGGGTATATGGCTACACCTTC. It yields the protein CAIMATGVYGYTF.